This TCR beta chain comes out of a study of T cells in Graves' hyperthyroidism and ophthalmopathy. Study as a whole: Any treatment followed the collection of peripheral blood at initial diagnosis.

It was RNA transcripts that yielded the amplified TCR beta CDR3 regions. A first-round RT-PCR of the TCR CDR3 used the HTBI primer set. TCRdb recomputed calls from the multiplex PCR reads with MiXCR, one row per CDR3 protein. The sample consists of about 270,000 distinct CDR3 sequences, over 20% of them appearing once. Germline V gene sequence: CDR1 LNHDA, CDR2 SQIVND (reference sequence). The ends were cut back, 3 bases at V and 1 base at J, with 12 bases in the middle. The CDR3 is 15 residues long. General study results and limits: Also found in blood were most expanded thyroid clonotypes above 0.001.

This clonotype was seen a handful of times. No antigen is known for it. The receptor was derived from a man in his thirties or forties with Graves' ophthalmopathy. The rearrangement uses TRBV19 and TRBJ1-1; the D is unclear. Sequencing used blood. CDR3 loop: CASSMWQRRNTEAFF. The DNA for the CDR3 is TGTGCCAGTAGTATGTGGCAGCGGCGGAACACTGAAGCTTTCTTT.